This TCR beta chain appears in the sequencing data of a study of blood T cell repertoires in COVID-19. Across the whole study: The United States, Italy and Spain supplied acute and convalescent COVID-19 samples. The analysed material was cDNA or gDNA that came from T cells, B-cell-depleted T cells, or PBMCs.

Cohorts were based on clinical histories the participants reported. Cohort 3 donors counted as recovered after two negative PCRs, clearance, or resolved symptoms. TCRdb keeps only in-frame clones here, not all; method: immunoSEQ multiplex PCR. The table lists 500,000 or so clones, about 90% of them singletons, with about 0.75% in the top ten. Trimming stripped 0 bases from V and 5 bases from J, with 8 bases between. Germline-derived CDR1 and CDR2 are SQVTM and ANQGSEA. The CDR3 consists of 12 residues. Sequencing was carried out using PBMCs or T cells enriched from blood (not recorded which). The J gene is TRBJ2-7, the V gene TRBV29-1; D uncertain. The TCR comes from a woman aged 18-29 years who had recovered from COVID-19. The DNA of the CDR3 is TGCAGCGTTGAAGAAGAGGCCGACGAGCAGTACTTC. Residues: CSVEEEADEQYF.